This T cell receptor beta chain is drawn from a study of shared clonotypes between healthy human individuals. Replicate PCRs from sorted subsets contained around 190 ng DNA, which is around 30,000 T cell genomes. Sequencing used immunoSEQ multiplex PCR; TCRdb keeps in-frame clones, though not all of them. The sample includes some 2.1 million clones, approximately 94% of them seen just once. The CDR3 sequence is 14 residues long. Germline CDR1 reads SNHLY; CDR2 reads FYNNEI. V was clipped by 9 bases and J by 2 bases, with 15 bases between them. The naive CD8 fraction comprised CD45RO-negative cells positively selected for CCR7 and excluded terminally differentiated effector memory CD45RA+ cells. Study-level findings and limits: Though the depth was large, rarefaction showed that sorted-subset sequencing was incomplete. A small donor pool kept down the genetic and exposure-history diversity that was represented.

This clone was counted once. Its antigen is unidentified. This clonotype originated in a young man in good health. The sequencing input was naive CD8+ T cells sorted from blood. The V call is TRBV2, the J call TRBJ2-3, with a possible D match to TRBD1 (7 bases). CDR3 protein: CASSRDSITDTQYF. For the CDR3, the DNA is TGTGCCAGTTCGCGGGACAGCATCACAGATACGCAGTATTTT.